Presented here are 17 T cell receptor beta chains from one specimen sequenced in a study of CD8 T cells in ankylosing spondylitis. Via MiXCR, TCRdb re-called the 5' RACE reads, giving one row per CDR3 protein. The profile shows some 840,000 distinct CDR3 sequences, 12% of them singletons. Study results and limitations: A TCR beta motif made of eight highly homologous variants seemed typical of ankylosing spondylitis blood.

No cognate antigen is known for these TCRs. The specimen sequenced was blood, either unsorted or a sorted T cell fraction (not recorded which). These receptors came from a male donor with ankylosing spondylitis.

This chain uses TRBV20-1 with TRBJ1-2, with D possibly TRBD1 on 5 matching bases. The CDR3 has 16 residues. The V and J ends lost 0 bases and 2 bases respectively, with 16 bases between them. Germline-derived CDR1 and CDR2 are DFQATT and SNEGSKA (reference sequence). This CDR3 reads CSARDMGVGDNYGYTF. The CDR3 DNA is TGCAGTGCTAGAGATATGGGCGTTGGGGACAACTATGGCTACACCTTC.

There are a few counts of this clonotype. The chain links TRBV10-3 to TRBJ2-1; D is perhaps TRBD2 (5 bases). Germline loops: CDR1 ENHRY, CDR2 SYGVKD. V lost 0 bases and J lost 5, with 14 bases in between. The CDR3 is 16 residues long. The DNA of the CDR3 is TGTGCCATCAGTGAGTCTGGGAGTTCACCGGACAATGAGCAGTTCTTC. Translating it yields CAISESGSSPDNEQFF.

This clonotype was found a few times. Written as DNA, the CDR3 is TGTGCCAGCAGCTTTCGACAGGGGGCGCTTCAGGAAGAGACCCAGTACTTC. Its translation: CASSFRQGALQEETQYF. V gene TRBV14 combines with J gene TRBJ2-5, with TRBD1 matching 10 bases. Per germline, CDR1 SGHDN and CDR2 FVKESK. V gave up 5 bases and J gave up 3 bases; unmatched junction bases: 12. The CDR3 length is 17 residues.

The chain has TRBV6-1 and TRBJ2-3; tentative D call: TRBD2 (5 bases). Germline V gene data show CDR1 as MNHNS and CDR2 as SASEGT. The CDR3 length is 15 residues. Trimming took 4 bases from V and 2 from J, leaving 13 bases between them. In DNA form, the CDR3 reads TGTGCCAGCAGTGCCTTCGGGGTTACCACAGATACGCAGTATTTT. Its protein is CASSAFGVTTDTQYF.

This clonotype was counted between two and nine times. The V call is TRBV20-1, the J call TRBJ2-1; TRBD1 might be the D (6 bases). This CDR3 is built from 16 residues. Germline CDR1 and CDR2: DFQATT and SNEGSKA (reference sequence). V lost 2 bases, J lost 7 bases, and 21 bases lay in between. CDR3 residues: CSARPHRDTSRNEQFF. The CDR3, as DNA: TGCAGTGCTAGACCTCACCGGGACACTTCACGAAATGAGCAGTTCTTC.

A few counts support this clonotype. The chain couples TRBV20-1 to TRBJ2-1; 8 positions agree with TRBD2. The CDR3 totals 13 residues. Losses at the gene ends were 6 bases for V and 5 bases for J; bases not matched to a gene: 6. The germline V gene encodes CDR1 DFQATT and CDR2 SNEGSKA (reference sequence). CDR3 nucleotide sequence: TGCAGTGCCCGGGAGGGCCTTCACAATGAGCAGTTCTTC. Amino acids: CSAREGLHNEQFF.

This clonotype was observed a handful of times. The genes are TRBV20-1 and TRBJ2-7, with D perhaps matching TRBD2 (5 bases). V was pared by 5 bases and J by 3 bases, with 14 bases between. The germline CDR1 and CDR2 sequences are DFQATT and SNEGSKA (reference sequence). The CDR3 sequence is 13 residues long. The chain's CDR3 is CSASGPGGYEQYF. CDR3 coding DNA: TGCAGTGCTTCCGGACCAGGAGGCTACGAGCAGTACTTC.

This clonotype was found many times. The chain uses TRBV6-1 and TRBJ2-5; 8 nucleotides align to TRBD1. The CDR3 has 15 amino acids. Germline V gives CDR1 MNHNS, CDR2 SASEGT. V lost 6 bases and J lost 4; bases outside the gene matches: 10. CDR3 amino acids: CASSLGQGGLETQYF. In nucleotides, the CDR3 is TGTGCCAGCAGCCTCGGACAGGGTGGGTTAGAGACCCAGTACTTC.

The rearrangement joins TRBV6-5 to TRBJ2-5; either TRBD1 or TRBD2 may supply D (6 bases each). In germline, CDR1 is MNHEY, CDR2 SVGAGI. The CDR3 loop spans 14 amino acids. Trimming removed 2 bases at V and 2 bases at J, with 9 bases between. The CDR3 region has the DNA TGTGCCAGCAGTTACGGAGGGACACAAGAGACCCAGTACTTC. It specifies CASSYGGTQETQYF.

This clonotype has ten or more counts. The chain is built from TRBV7-2 and TRBJ2-5; 9 nucleotides match TRBD2. CDR1 and CDR2 from the germline V gene are SGHTA and FQGNSA. J gave up 3 bases and V 1 base, and 15 bases lay outside the gene matches. This CDR3 spans 19 amino acids. This chain's CDR3 is CASSLEGLAGFDWEETQYF. Here the CDR3 DNA reads TGTGCCAGCAGCTTAGAGGGCCTAGCGGGATTCGATTGGGAAGAGACCCAGTACTTC.

The chain is built from TRBV6-5 and TRBJ2-1; 9 nucleotides line up with TRBD2. V shed 4 bases and J 10 bases; nucleotides not matched to a gene: 11. The CDR3 has 15 residues. Germline values: CDR1 MNHEY, CDR2 SVGAGI. CDR3 coding DNA: TGTGCCAGCAGTTTCGCGACTAGCGGTACGACGGAGCAGTTCTTC. As protein: CASSFATSGTTEQFF.

This clonotype appeared a few times. This rearrangement joins TRBV15 to TRBJ2-2; 7 bases match TRBD1. Unmatched junction bases numbered 7, after V lost 5 bases and J lost 7 bases. Germline V gene lookup returns CDR1 LNHNV and CDR2 YYDKDF (reference sequence). This CDR3 spans 14 amino acids. The CDR3 loop reads CATSHDRDIGELFF. The DNA for the CDR3 is TGTGCCACCAGCCACGACAGGGACATCGGGGAGCTGTTTTTT.

This chain joins TRBV11-2 and TRBJ2-3; 9 bases match TRBD2. Germline loops: CDR1 SGHAT, CDR2 FQNNGV. Trimming cost V 3 bases and J 4 bases; bases outside gene matches: 14. This CDR3 contains 18 residues. The CDR3 loop reads CASSFLAGARGSADTQYF. The DNA for the CDR3 is TGTGCCAGCAGCTTCTTAGCGGGAGCACGCGGGAGTGCAGATACGCAGTATTTT.

The chain is built from TRBV5-1 and TRBJ2-1; D is unclear. The CDR3 is made up of 12 amino acids. Germline V gene sequence: CDR1 SGHRS, CDR2 YFSETQ. Trimming left V 1 base short and J 8 bases short, with 7 bases between. The CDR3: CASSLFEDEQFF. The CDR3 coding sequence is TGCGCCAGCAGCTTGTTTGAAGATGAGCAGTTCTTC.

This chain links TRBV20-1 with TRBJ1-5; maybe TRBD1 (5 bases). Trimming removed 1 base from V and 5 bases from J, with 15 bases in between. This CDR3 region has 15 residues. Germline V gene lookup returns CDR1 DFQATT and CDR2 SNEGSKA (reference sequence). Written as DNA, the CDR3 is TGCAGTGCTAGAGGCACAGGCCGCGCATATCAGCCCCAGCATTTT. Protein sequence: CSARGTGRAYQPQHF.

V is TRBV5-1 and J is TRBJ2-7, with TRBD2 identical over 8 bases. Germline CDR1 is SGHRS and CDR2 is YFSETQ. Trimming took 6 bases from V and 4 from J; bases not matched to a gene: 6. This CDR3 comprises 13 residues. The CDR3 DNA sequence: TGCGCCAGCACCTCGGGAGGGGGTTACGAGCAGTACTTC. Translated: CASTSGGGYEQYF. Together with reference TRBV5-1 and TRBJ2-7, the CDR3 gives the full variable domain: KAGVTQTPRYLIKTRGQQVTLSCSPISGHRSVSWYQQTPGQGLQFLFEYFSETQRNKGNFPGRFSGRQFSNSRSEMNVSTLELGDSALYLCASTSGGGYEQYFGPGTRLTVT.

The chain links TRBV28 to TRBJ2-2; 9 nucleotides line up with TRBD2. V shed 7 bases and J 5 bases; nucleotides not matched to a gene: 5. Per the germline V gene, CDR1 is MDHEN and CDR2 is SYDVKM. The CDR3 contains 14 residues. The CDR3 coding sequence is TGTGCCAGCAACGCGGGAGGGCGGACCGGGGAGCTGTTTTTT. Its protein product is CASNAGGRTGELFF.